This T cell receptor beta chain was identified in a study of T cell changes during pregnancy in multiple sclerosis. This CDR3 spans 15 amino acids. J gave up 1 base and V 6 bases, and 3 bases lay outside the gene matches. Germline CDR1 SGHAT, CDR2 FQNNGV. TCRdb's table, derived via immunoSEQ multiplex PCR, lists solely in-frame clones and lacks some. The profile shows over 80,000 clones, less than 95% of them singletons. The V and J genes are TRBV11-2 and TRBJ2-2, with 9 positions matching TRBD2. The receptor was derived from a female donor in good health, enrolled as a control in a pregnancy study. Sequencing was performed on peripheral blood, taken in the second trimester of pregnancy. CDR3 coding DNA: TGTGCCAGCAGATCTAGCGGGGAGAACACCGGGGAGCTGTTTTTT. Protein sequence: CASRSSGENTGELFF.